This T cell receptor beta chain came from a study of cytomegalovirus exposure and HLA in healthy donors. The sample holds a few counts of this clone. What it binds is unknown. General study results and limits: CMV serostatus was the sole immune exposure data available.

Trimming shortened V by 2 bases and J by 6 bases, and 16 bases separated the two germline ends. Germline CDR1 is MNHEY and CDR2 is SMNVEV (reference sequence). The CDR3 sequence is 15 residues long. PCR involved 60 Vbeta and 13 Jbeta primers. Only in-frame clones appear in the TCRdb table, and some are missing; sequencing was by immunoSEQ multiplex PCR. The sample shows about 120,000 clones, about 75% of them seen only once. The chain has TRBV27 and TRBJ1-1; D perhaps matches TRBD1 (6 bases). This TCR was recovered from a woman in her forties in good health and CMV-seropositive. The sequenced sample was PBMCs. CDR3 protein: CASSLQSAGGAEAFF. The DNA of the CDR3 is TGTGCCAGCAGTTTACAATCAGCGGGGGGCGCTGAAGCTTTCTTT.